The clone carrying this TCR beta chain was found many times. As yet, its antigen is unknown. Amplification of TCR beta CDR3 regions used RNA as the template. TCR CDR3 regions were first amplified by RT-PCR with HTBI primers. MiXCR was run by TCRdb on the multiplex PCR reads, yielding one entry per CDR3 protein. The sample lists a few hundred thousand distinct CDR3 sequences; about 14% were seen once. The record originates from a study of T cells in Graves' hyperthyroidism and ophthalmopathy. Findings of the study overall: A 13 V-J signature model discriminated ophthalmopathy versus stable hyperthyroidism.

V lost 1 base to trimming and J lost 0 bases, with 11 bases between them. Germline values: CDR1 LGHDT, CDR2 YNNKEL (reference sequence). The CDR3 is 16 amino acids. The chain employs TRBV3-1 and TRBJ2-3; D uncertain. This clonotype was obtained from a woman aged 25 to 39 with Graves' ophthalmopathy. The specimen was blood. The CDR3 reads CASSQVLSTSTDTQYF. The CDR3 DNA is TGTGCCAGCAGCCAAGTACTGAGTACTAGCACAGATACGCAGTATTTT.